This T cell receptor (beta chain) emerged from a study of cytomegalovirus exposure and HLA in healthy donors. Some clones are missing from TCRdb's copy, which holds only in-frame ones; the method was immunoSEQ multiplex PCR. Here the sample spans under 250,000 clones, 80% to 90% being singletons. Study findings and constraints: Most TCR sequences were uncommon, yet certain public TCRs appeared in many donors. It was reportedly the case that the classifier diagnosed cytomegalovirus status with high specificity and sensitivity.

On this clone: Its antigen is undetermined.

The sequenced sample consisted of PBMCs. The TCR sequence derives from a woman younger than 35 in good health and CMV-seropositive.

CDR3 nucleotide sequence: TGCGCCAGCAGCTCCGGGACAGGGGGATTCGAGCAGTACTTC. Protein: CASSSGTGGFEQYF. The rearrangement links TRBV5-1 to TRBJ2-7; 11 nucleotides agree with TRBD1. The CDR3 sequence is 14 residues long. Germline V lookup: CDR1 SGHRS, CDR2 YFSETQ. The ends lost 3 bases at V and 6 bases at J; junction bases unmatched: 5. Full variable domain (remainder filled in from reference TRBV5-1 and TRBJ2-7): KAGVTQTPRYLIKTRGQQVTLSCSPISGHRSVSWYQQTPGQGLQFLFEYFSETQRNKGNFPGRFSGRQFSNSRSEMNVSTLELGDSALYLCASSSGTGGFEQYFGPGTRLTVT.